The subject of this entry is one TCR beta chain. Its antigen is unidentified. Sorting separated CD4+ and CD8+ T cells out of PBMCs. This sample stems from a study of CD8+ T cells in alopecia areata. As the sequencing template, cDNA was produced by extracting RNA and reverse transcribing it. The assay was immunoSEQ multiplex PCR, and TCRdb's table has in-frame clones only and misses some. The sample lists 150,000 to 200,000 clones, about three fifths occurring once. Study-level results: Compared with normal scalp, lesional scalp had higher clonality and more expanded CD8+ clones.

The sequence came from a human donor in good health. Sample: CD4+ T cells sorted from blood.

CDR3 residues: CASSQTGAGANVLTF. Here the CDR3 DNA reads TGCGCCAGCTCTCAGACAGGAGCTGGGGCCAACGTCCTGACTTTC. This chain joins TRBV4-1 and TRBJ2-6, with D tentatively TRBD1 (6 bases). V was cut by 8 bases and J by 2 bases, with 13 bases left in between. The germline gives CDR1 MGHRA, CDR2 YSYEKL. The CDR3 is 15 amino acids.